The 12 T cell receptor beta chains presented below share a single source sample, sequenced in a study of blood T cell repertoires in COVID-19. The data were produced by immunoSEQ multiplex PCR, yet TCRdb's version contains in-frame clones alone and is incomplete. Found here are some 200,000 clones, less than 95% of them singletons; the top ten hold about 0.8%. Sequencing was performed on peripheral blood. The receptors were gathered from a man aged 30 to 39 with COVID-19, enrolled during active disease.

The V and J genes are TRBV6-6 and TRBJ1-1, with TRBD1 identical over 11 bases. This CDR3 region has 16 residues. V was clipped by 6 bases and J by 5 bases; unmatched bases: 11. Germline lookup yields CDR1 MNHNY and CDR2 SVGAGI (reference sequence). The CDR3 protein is CASRSGQGAGRTEAFF. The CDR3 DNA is TGTGCCAGCAGATCCGGACAGGGGGCAGGTAGGACTGAAGCTTTCTTT.

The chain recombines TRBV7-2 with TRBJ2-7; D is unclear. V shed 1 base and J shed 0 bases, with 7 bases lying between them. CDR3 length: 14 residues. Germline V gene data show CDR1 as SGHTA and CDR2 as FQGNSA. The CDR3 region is CASSLDTVSYEQYF. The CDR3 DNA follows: TGTGCCAGCAGCTTAGATACAGTCTCCTACGAGCAGTACTTC.

The CDR3 loop reads CASSLRTGGEGYGYTF. CDR3 sequence (DNA): TGCGCCAGCAGCTTAAGGACAGGGGGCGAAGGCTATGGCTACACCTTC. V gene TRBV5-1 combines with J gene TRBJ1-2; TRBD1 matches at 11 bases. Germline CDR1 SGHRS, CDR2 YFSETQ. This CDR3 region has 16 residues. Unmatched junction bases numbered 7, after V lost 2 bases and J lost 4 bases.

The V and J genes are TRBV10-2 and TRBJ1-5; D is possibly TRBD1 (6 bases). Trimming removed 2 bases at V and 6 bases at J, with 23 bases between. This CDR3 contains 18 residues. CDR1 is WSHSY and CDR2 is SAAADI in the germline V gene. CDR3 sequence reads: CASSEGRGVGSSGQPQHF. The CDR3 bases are TGCGCCAGCAGTGAGGGGAGGGGGGTAGGTTCTTCTGGTCAGCCCCAGCATTTT.

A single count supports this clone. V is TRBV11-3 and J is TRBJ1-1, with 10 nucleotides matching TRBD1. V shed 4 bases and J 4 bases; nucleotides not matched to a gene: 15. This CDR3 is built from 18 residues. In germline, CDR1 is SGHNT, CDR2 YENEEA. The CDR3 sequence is CASSSSGQGILVTTEAFF. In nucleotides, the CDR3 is TGTGCCAGCAGCTCCTCGGGACAGGGGATATTGGTGACCACTGAAGCTTTCTTT. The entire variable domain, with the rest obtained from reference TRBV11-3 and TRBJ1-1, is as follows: EAGVVQSPRYKIIEKKQPVAFWCNPISGHNTLYWYLQNLGQGPELLIRYENEEAVDDSQLPKDRFSAERLKGVDSTLKIQPAELGDSAVYLCASSSSGQGILVTTEAFFGQGTRLTVV.

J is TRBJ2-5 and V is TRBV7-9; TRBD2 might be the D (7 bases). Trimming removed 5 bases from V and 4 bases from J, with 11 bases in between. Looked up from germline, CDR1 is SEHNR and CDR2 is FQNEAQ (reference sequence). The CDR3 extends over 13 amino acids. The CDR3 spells CASSGGAGETQYF. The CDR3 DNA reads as TGTGCCAGCAGCGGGGGGGCCGGAGAGACCCAGTACTTC.

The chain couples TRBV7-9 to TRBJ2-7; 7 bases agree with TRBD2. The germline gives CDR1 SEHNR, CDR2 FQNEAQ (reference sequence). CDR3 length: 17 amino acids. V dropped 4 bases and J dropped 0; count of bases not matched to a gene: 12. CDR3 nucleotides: TGTGCCAGCAGCTCCCCGGTTGGAGGCGGGGGCTCCTACGAGCAGTACTTC. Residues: CASSSPVGGGGSYEQYF.

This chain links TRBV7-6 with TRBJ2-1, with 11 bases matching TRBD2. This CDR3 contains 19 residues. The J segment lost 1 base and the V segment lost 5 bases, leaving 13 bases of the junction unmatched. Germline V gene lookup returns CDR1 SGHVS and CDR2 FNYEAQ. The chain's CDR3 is CASSAASSGGLTSYNEQFF. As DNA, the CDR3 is TGTGCCAGCAGCGCCGCTTCTAGCGGGGGGCTTACTTCCTACAATGAGCAGTTCTTC.

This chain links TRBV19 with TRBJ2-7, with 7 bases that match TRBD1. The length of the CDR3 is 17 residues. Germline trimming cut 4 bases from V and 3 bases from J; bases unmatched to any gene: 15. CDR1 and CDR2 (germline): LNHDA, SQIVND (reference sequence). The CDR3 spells CASSTQSRPGQLYEQYF. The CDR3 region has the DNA TGTGCCAGTAGTACCCAAAGCCGACCGGGACAGCTCTACGAGCAGTACTTC.

The CDR3 loop reads CASSVHRGGPGELFF. The CDR3 nucleotides read TGTGCCAGCAGCGTACATCGGGGGGGTCCCGGGGAGCTGTTTTTT. This chain uses TRBV9 with TRBJ2-2, with TRBD2 matching 8 bases. The CDR3 covers 15 residues. With V trimmed by 1 base and J by 6 bases, 5 bases remained unmatched. Per the germline V gene, CDR1 is SGDLS and CDR2 is YYNGEE.

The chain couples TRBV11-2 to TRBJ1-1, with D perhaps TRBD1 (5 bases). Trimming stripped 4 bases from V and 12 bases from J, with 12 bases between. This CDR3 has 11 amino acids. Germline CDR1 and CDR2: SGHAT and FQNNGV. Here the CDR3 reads CASSSQGGTFF. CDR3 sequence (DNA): TGTGCCAGCAGCTCCCAGGGCGGTACTTTCTTT.

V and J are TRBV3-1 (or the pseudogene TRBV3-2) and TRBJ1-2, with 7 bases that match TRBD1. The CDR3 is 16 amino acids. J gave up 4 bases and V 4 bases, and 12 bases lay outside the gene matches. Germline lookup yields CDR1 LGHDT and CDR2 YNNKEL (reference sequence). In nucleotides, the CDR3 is TGTGCCAGCAGCCCAGGAACAGGGGAAGGAGGCTATGGCTACACCTTC. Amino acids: CASSPGTGEGGYGYTF.